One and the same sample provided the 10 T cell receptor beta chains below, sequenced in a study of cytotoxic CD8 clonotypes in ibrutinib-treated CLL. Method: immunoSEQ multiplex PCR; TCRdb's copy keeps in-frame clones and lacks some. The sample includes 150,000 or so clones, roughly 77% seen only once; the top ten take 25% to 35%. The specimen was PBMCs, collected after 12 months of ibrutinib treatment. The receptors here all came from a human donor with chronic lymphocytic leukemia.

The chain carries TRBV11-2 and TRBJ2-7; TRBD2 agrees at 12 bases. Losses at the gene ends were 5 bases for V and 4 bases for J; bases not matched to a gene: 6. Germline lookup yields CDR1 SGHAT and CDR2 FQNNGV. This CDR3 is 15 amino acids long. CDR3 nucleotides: TGTGCCAGCAGCCGACGGACTAGCGGGGAGTACGAGCAGTACTTC. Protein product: CASSRRTSGEYEQYF.

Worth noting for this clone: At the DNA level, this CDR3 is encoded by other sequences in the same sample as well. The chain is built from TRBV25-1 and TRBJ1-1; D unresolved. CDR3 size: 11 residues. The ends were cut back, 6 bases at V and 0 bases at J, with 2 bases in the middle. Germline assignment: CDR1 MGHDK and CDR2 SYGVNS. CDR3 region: CASSLNTEAFF. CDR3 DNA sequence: TGTGCCAGCAGCTTGAACACTGAAGCTTTCTTT.

The CDR3 is CASSLETSGNYNEQFF. The CDR3 nucleotides read TGTGCCAGCAGTCTGGAGACTAGCGGGAACTACAATGAGCAGTTCTTC. The chain couples TRBV27 to TRBJ2-1; 11 nucleotides align to TRBD2. The junction had 6 bases not matched to a gene; V was cut back by 5 bases and J by 3 bases. The CDR3 runs to 16 residues. Germline CDR1 is MNHEY and CDR2 is SMNVEV (reference sequence).

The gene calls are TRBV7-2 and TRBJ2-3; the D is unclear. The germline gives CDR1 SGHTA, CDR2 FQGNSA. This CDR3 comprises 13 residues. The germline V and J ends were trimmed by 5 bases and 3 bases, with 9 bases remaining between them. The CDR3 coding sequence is TGTGCCAGCAGCCCCCGAGGAACAGATACGCAGTATTTT. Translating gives CASSPRGTDTQYF.

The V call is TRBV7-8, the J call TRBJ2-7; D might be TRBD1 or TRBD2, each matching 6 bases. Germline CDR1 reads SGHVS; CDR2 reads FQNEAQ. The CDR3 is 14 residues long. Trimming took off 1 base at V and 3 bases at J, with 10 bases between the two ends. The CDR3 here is CASSLEGGYYEQYF. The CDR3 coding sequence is TGTGCCAGCAGCTTAGAAGGGGGGTACTACGAGCAGTACTTC.

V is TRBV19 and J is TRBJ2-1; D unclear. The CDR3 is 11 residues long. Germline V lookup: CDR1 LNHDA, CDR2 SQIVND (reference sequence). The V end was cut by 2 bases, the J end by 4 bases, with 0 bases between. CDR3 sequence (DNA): TGTGCCAGTAGTATATACAATGAGCAGTTCTTC. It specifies CASSIYNEQFF.

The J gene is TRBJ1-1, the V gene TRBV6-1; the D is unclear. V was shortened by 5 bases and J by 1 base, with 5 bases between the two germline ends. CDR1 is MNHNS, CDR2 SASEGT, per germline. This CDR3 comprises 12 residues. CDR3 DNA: TGTGCCAGCAGTTGGCGGAACACTGAAGCTTTCTTT. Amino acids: CASSWRNTEAFF.

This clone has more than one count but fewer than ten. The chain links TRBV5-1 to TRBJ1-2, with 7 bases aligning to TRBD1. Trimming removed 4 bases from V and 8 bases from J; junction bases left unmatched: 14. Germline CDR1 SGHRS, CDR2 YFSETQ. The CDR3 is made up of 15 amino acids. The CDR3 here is CASSLFGQQGNGYTF. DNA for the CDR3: TGCGCCAGCAGCCTTTTTGGCCAACAGGGGAACGGCTACACCTTC.

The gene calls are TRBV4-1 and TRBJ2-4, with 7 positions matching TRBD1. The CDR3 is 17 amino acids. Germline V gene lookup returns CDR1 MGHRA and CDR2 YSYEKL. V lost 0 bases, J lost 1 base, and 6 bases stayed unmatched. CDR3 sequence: CASSQDRHRGAKNIQYF. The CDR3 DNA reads TGCGCCAGCAGCCAAGATCGTCACAGGGGTGCCAAAAACATTCAGTACTTC.

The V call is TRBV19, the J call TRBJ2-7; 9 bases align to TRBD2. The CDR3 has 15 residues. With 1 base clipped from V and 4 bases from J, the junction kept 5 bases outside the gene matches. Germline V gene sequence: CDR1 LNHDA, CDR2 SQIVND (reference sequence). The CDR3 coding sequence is TGTGCCAGTAGTATAGCCGGGACTAGCACTTACGAGCAGTACTTC. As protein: CASSIAGTSTYEQYF.